These 14 T cell receptor beta chains were all obtained from the same sample, sequenced in a study of molecular identifiers for immune sequencing clone quantification. One entry per CDR3 protein results from TCRdb running MiXCR on the PCR reads. The data hold hundreds of thousands of distinct CDR3 sequences, with roughly 27% observed a single time. The sample comprised naive CD8+ T cells from blood, with Jurkat cell RNA spiked in. The subset is: FACS-sorted CD8+CD4-CCR7+CD45RA+ naive T cells. The receptor set was obtained from a human donor in good health. Some libraries in this study had Jurkat cell RNA spiked in.

The V and J genes are TRBV19 and TRBJ2-7; D gene unclear. Germline CDR1 is LNHDA and CDR2 is SQIVND (reference sequence). This CDR3 is built from 13 residues. Trimming took off 6 bases at V and 5 bases at J, with 14 bases between the two ends. In nucleotides, the CDR3 is TGTGCCAGTAGCCCCAGGAATGTGCACGAGCAGTACTTC. The encoded protein is CASSPRNVHEQYF.

To note about this clonotype: A read error may produce the germline difference seen at one junction end. V gene TRBV15 combines with J gene TRBJ1-5; 10 positions match TRBD1. Germline values: CDR1 LNHNV, CDR2 YYDKDF (reference sequence). This CDR3 has 15 residues. CDR3 in DNA: TGTGCCACCAGGCGGGACAGGGGAGGTAATCAGCCCCAGCGTTTT. As protein: CATRRDRGGNQPQRF.

The sample holds a few counts of this clonotype. The V gene is TRBV19, the J gene TRBJ2-7; tentatively, D is TRBD2 (6 bases). V lost 3 bases and J 3 bases, leaving 15 bases between the germline ends. Germline loops: CDR1 LNHDA, CDR2 SQIVND (reference sequence). This CDR3 has 15 residues. This chain's CDR3 is CASSMGLGLHYEQYF. DNA for the CDR3: TGTGCCAGTAGTATGGGGTTGGGACTCCACTACGAGCAGTACTTC.

The genes are TRBV19 and TRBJ1-5, with D possibly TRBD1 on 5 matching bases. This CDR3 is 12 amino acids long. Germline V gives CDR1 LNHDA, CDR2 SQIVND (reference sequence). V dropped 11 bases and J dropped 9 bases, with 17 bases sitting between them. The CDR3 DNA follows: TGTGCCGGCGCCGGGCTCAGGGCGCCCCAGCATTTT. Translated, it gives CAGAGLRAPQHF.

This clonotype was counted ten times or more. The chain joins TRBV28 to TRBJ2-3; no definite D call. CDR3 size: 16 residues. Trimming pared 5 bases from V and 5 bases from J, leaving 20 bases between. CDR1 MDHEN and CDR2 SYDVKM come from the germline V gene. In DNA form, the CDR3 reads TGTGCCAGCAGTACACCTAAGGGTTCGGCGTTAGATACGCAGTATTTT. Protein product: CASSTPKGSALDTQYF.

This clonotype was counted ten times or more. The V call is TRBV3-1, the J call TRBJ2-5, with 10 bases fitting TRBD2. The CDR3 is 16 residues long. Germline-derived CDR1 and CDR2 are LGHDT and YNNKEL (reference sequence). J gave up 5 bases and V 4 bases, and 10 bases lay outside the gene matches. The CDR3 coding sequence is TGTGCCAGCAGCCCAGGACTAGCGGCCTTGAGGGAGACCCAGTACTTC. Protein product: CASSPGLAALRETQYF.

Ten or more counts support this clonotype. The chain uses TRBV7-9 and TRBJ1-1; TRBD1 aligns across 8 bases. This CDR3 comprises 16 residues. Trimming cost V 5 bases and J 0 bases; bases outside gene matches: 8. Germline assignment: CDR1 SEHNR and CDR2 FQNEAQ (reference sequence). The CDR3 DNA reads as TGTGCCAGCAGCCCCCCGGACAGGGCCATGAACACTGAAGCTTTCTTT. Amino acid sequence: CASSPPDRAMNTEAFF. Supplemented by reference TRBV7-9 and TRBJ1-1, the full variable domain reads DTGVSQNPRHKITKRGQNVTFRCDPISEHNRLYWYRQTLGQGPEFLTYFQNEAQLEKSRLLSDRFSAERPKGSFSTLEIQRTEQGDSAMYLCASSPPDRAMNTEAFFGQGTRLTVV.

This rearrangement joins TRBV30 to TRBJ1-1; tentative D call: TRBD1 (6 bases). The CDR3 has 14 amino acids. Germline CDR1 GTSNPN, CDR2 SVGIG (reference sequence). V lost 1 base, J lost 4 bases, and 13 bases lay in between. The CDR3 DNA sequence: TGTGCCTGGAGTGCGGGGGGCGCGGCCACTGAAGCTTTCTTT. It translates to CAWSAGGAATEAFF.

This clonotype was recorded a few times. V is TRBV4-1 and J is TRBJ2-1; 9 bases agree with TRBD1. The CDR3 totals 16 residues. After removal of 4 bases from V and 7 bases from J, the junction contained 11 bases not matched to a gene. The V gene's germline CDR1 is MGHRA and CDR2 YSYEKL. The CDR3 sequence: CASSRLPGQGGNEQFF. In DNA, the CDR3 is TGCGCCAGCAGCCGCTTACCGGGACAGGGTGGAAATGAGCAGTTCTTC.

Points on this clonotype: With a much larger clone just one base away, this may be a read error. The V and J genes are TRBV20-1 and TRBJ2-2; perhaps TRBD2 as D (6 bases). CDR3 length: 17 amino acids. V was pared by 0 bases and J by 1 base, with 15 bases between. CDR1 DFQATT and CDR2 SNEGSKA come from the germline V gene (reference sequence). The CDR3 nucleotides read TGCAGTGCTAGAGATTTTGGGTTAGCGGAGAACACCGGGGAGCTGTTTTTT. Translated: CSARDFGLAENTGELFF.

This clonotype was recorded a few times. The chain links TRBV4-2 to TRBJ1-1, with D perhaps matching TRBD1 (5 bases). Germline V gives CDR1 LGHNA, CDR2 YNFKEQ. Trimming pared 0 bases from V and 0 bases from J, leaving 11 bases between. CDR3 length: 16 residues. In nucleotides, the CDR3 is TGTGCCAGCAGCCAAGAGTCAGGGAGCCTGAACACTGAAGCTTTCTTT. Translation: CASSQESGSLNTEAFF.

There are a few counts of this clonotype. The J gene is TRBJ1-1, the V gene TRBV5-8; D is perhaps TRBD1 (6 bases). V was cut by 1 base and J by 4 bases, with 11 bases left in between. Germline V CDR1 and CDR2: SGHTS, YDEGEE. The CDR3 covers 14 residues. Here the CDR3 DNA reads TGTGCCAGCAGCTTGTACGGGACAAGCACTGAAGCTTTCTTT. Amino acid sequence: CASSLYGTSTEAFF.

Details on this clonotype: This may be a read error: a much more frequent sequence differs by one nucleotide. The chain is built from TRBV5-6 and TRBJ1-1; D gene uncertain. Germline CDR1 and CDR2: SGHDT and YYEEEE. The CDR3 consists of 13 residues. The CDR3 here is CANSLSKATEAFF. The CDR3 nucleotides read TGTGCCAACAGCTTGTCCAAGGCCACTGAAGCTTTCTTT.

This clonotype was seen a few times. This chain connects TRBV12-3 or TRBV12-4 to TRBJ1-2; 8 bases match TRBD1. Unmatched junction bases numbered 11, after V lost 5 bases and J lost 6 bases. The CDR3 runs to 15 residues. For the CDR3, the DNA is TGTGCCAGCAGTGCGATGGTGGTGGACAGGGATGGCTACACCTTC. As protein: CASSAMVVDRDGYTF.